The 2 T cell receptor beta chains below were found in one sample sequenced in a study of naive and memory T cell subsets. Two oligonucleotides, mixed equimolar, formed the beta constant-region primer covering TRBC1 and TRBC2. TCRdb re-derived calls from the UMI-ligation and nested PCR reads in MiXCR, one entry per CDR3 protein. This table has approximately 140,000 distinct CDR3 sequences, more than 15% appearing once. Sequencing used naive CD4+ T cells from blood. The receptor set was obtained from a human donor in good health.

This clonotype was observed a few times. The chain recombines TRBV2 with TRBJ1-5; D remains ambiguous. Trimming shortened V by 5 bases and J by 6 bases, and 11 bases separated the two germline ends. Per germline, CDR1 SNHLY and CDR2 FYNNEI. The CDR3 covers 13 residues. CDR3 sequence reads: CASSSDIFQPQHF. The CDR3 coding sequence is TGTGCCAGCAGTTCTGACATATTTCAGCCCCAGCATTTT. Together with reference TRBV2 and TRBJ1-5, the CDR3 gives the full variable domain: EPEVTQTPSHQVTQMGQEVILRCVPISNHLYFYWYRQILGQKVEFLVSFYNNEISEKSEIFDDQFSVERPDGSNFTLKIRSTKLEDSAMYFCASSSDIFQPQHFGDGTRLSIL.

This clonotype was detected only a few times. This chain connects TRBV5-1 to TRBJ2-7, with 7 bases aligning to TRBD1. Germline V gene lookup returns CDR1 SGHRS and CDR2 YFSETQ. The CDR3 totals 14 residues. V trimming: 4 bases; J trimming: 6 bases; junction bases outside the gene matches: 10. The DNA of the CDR3 is TGCGCCAGCAGCCCCAAGACAGGGCCCATCGAGCAGTACTTC. It specifies CASSPKTGPIEQYF. Full variable domain (remainder filled in from reference TRBV5-1 and TRBJ2-7): KAGVTQTPRYLIKTRGQQVTLSCSPISGHRSVSWYQQTPGQGLQFLFEYFSETQRNKGNFPGRFSGRQFSNSRSEMNVSTLELGDSALYLCASSPKTGPIEQYFGPGTRLTVT.